This TCR beta chain was sequenced for a study of cytomegalovirus exposure and HLA in healthy donors. 13 Jbeta primers and 60 Vbeta primers were used for the PCR. Generated by immunoSEQ multiplex PCR, the TCRdb table keeps only in-frame clones and is missing some. In the table there are about 190,000 clones, 65% to 90% of which are singletons. Trimming took 1 base from V and 5 from J, leaving 10 bases between them. CDR1 is MGHRA and CDR2 is YSYEKL in the germline V gene. The CDR3 runs to 14 residues. Unrecorded immune exposures were likely, despite nominal health at sampling. The chain employs TRBV4-1 and TRBJ2-3; a weak D match, TRBD2 (5 bases). The source of this sequence is a man aged 35 to 55 in good health and CMV-seropositive. The material sequenced was PBMCs. CDR3 residues: CASSQGFAGDTQYF. CDR3 nucleotide sequence: TGCGCCAGCAGCCAAGGGTTCGCGGGAGATACGCAGTATTTT.